This TCR beta chain was recorded in a study of T cells in localized non-small cell lung cancer. Study-wide points: Density of T cells in blood, when higher, went with longer overall survival. The greatest T cell clonality was found in uninvolved adjacent lung (higher than in tumor). Median detection of top 100 tumor clones in adjacent lung was 57 clones. Because sequencing included only one region (of the tumor), heterogeneity remains possible.

Assay: immunoSEQ multiplex PCR; the TCRdb copy retains only in-frame clones and omits some. The sample lists roughly 30,000 clones; roughly nine tenths were seen once. Note on this clone: Its specificity is unknown.

CDR1 and CDR2 from the germline V gene are LNHDA and SQIVND (reference sequence). Trimming shortened V by 7 bases and J by 3 bases, and 15 bases separated the two germline ends. The CDR3 has 14 amino acids. The sequence derives from a female donor of 60 years or more with stage I lung adenocarcinoma. Material: peripheral blood, obtained before any cancer treatment. This sequence joins TRBV19 and TRBJ1-1; D is unclear. CDR3 sequence reads: CASNSVGMDTEAFF. In DNA, the CDR3 is TGTGCCAGTAATTCGGTGGGGATGGACACTGAAGCTTTCTTT.